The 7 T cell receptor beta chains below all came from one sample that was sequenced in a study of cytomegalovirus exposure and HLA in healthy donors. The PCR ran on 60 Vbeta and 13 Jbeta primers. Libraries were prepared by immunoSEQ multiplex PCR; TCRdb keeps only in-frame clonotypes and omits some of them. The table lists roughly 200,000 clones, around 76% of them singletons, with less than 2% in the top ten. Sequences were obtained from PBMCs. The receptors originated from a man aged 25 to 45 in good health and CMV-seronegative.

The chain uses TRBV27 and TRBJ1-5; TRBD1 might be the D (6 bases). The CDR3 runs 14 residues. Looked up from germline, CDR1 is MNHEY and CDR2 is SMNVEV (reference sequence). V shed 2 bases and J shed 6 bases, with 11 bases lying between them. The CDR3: CASSLRDTGQPQHF. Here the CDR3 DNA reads TGTGCCAGCAGTTTAAGGGACACAGGTCAGCCCCAGCATTTT.

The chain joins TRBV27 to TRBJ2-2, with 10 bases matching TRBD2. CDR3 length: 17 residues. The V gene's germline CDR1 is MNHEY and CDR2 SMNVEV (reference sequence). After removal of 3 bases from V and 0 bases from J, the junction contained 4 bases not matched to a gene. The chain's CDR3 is CASSFLGLAANTGELFF. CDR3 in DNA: TGTGCCAGCAGTTTCCTCGGACTAGCGGCGAACACCGGGGAGCTGTTTTTT.

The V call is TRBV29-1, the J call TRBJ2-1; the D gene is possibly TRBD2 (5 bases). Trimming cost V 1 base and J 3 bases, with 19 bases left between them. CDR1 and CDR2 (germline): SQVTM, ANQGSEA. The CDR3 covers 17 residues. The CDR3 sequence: CSVEGLAAPGSYNEQFF. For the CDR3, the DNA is TGCAGCGTTGAAGGTCTAGCAGCCCCCGGCAGCTACAATGAGCAGTTCTTC.

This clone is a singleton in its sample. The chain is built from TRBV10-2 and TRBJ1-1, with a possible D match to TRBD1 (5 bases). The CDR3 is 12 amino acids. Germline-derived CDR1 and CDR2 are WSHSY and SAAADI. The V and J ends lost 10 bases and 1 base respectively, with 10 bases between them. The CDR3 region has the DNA TGCGCCACCGGGGACTCGAACACTGAAGCTTTCTTT. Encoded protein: CATGDSNTEAFF.

The DNA for the CDR3 is TGTGCCAGCAGCTTTGGACTAGCGATCGGGGAAGATACGCAGTATTTT. Amino acids: CASSFGLAIGEDTQYF. The V and J genes are TRBV12-1 and TRBJ2-3; the table's D call of TRBD2 was not tested on the DNA. TRBV12-1 is designated a pseudogene. CDR3 length: 16 residues.

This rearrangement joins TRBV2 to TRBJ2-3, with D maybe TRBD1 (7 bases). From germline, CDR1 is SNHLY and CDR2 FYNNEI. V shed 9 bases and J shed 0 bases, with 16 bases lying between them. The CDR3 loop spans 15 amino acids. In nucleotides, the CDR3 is TGTGCCAGAGAAAAGGGGGCGGGGAGCACAGATACGCAGTATTTT. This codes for CAREKGAGSTDTQYF.

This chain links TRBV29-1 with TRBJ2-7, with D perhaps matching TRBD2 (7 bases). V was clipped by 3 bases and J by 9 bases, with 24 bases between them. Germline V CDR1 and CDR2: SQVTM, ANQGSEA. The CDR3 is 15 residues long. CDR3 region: CSVEKARGIGGRQYF. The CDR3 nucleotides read TGCAGCGTTGAGAAAGCCAGGGGAATCGGCGGGAGGCAGTACTTC.